The TCR beta chain described here comes from a study of blood T cells in healthy people across ages (dated by TCRdb to between 2014 and 2017). Describing the broader study: In model experiments, template switching captured about one uniquely barcoded TCR beta cDNA molecule for every two T cells. To track age-related changes in TCR beta repertoire diversity, the study relied on deep sequencing normalized with unique cDNA molecular identifiers. The donors were split into four age groups: young (average 16 years), middle-aged (more than 35), aged (62) and long-lived (approximately 80). Donors of different ages were randomly distributed across sequencing lanes to avoid experimental bias. Using the same blood draw, the study looked at two additional independent replicas of 1 million unique cDNA reads for two donors, one aged 18 to 30 and the other aged 80 or older. Overall study results and their limits: Conclusive comparison of naive and antigen-experienced compartments was prevented by the profiling of bulk unsorted PBMCs. A strong correlation was found between observed TCR beta diversity and the percentage of naive T cells measured by flow cytometry. Because the CMV infection status of the donors was unknown, age-related changes in expanded clonotypes may potentially have been confounded. Compared with the aged group, more naive CD4+ T cells, fewer expanded clones and increased TCR diversity were shown by the long-lived group, suggesting age selection. Total diversity estimates from one million sequenced T cells were considered lower bounds and underestimates. As age increased, observed TCR beta diversity per million T cells dropped in a roughly linear way, and a significant reduction was already evident by age 40.

The library was generated by 5' RACE. Sequenced using an Illumina HiSeq 2500. A second PCR of roughly 7 to 12 cycles was run with a J-beta primer mix and a sample-barcoded 5' primer. A unique molecular identifier was introduced onto each TCR beta cDNA molecule by a template-switch 5' adaptor carrying 12 random nucleotides. At least 2.5 million CDR3-containing paired-end reads were obtained from each sample. The Mint cDNA synthesis kit, primed by a TRBC-specific oligonucleotide, was used to synthesize first-strand cDNA from all RNA. Following uracil-DNA glycosylase treatment, a first 18-cycle PCR with universal primers M1SS and BC2_uni_R was performed on all cDNA. Processing in the source paper ran as follows. For normalization, 1 million high-quality reads were randomly selected from each sample, with every read carrying a distinct molecular identifier. Reads sharing molecular identifiers were discarded rather than binned into consensus sequences. MiTCR, set to a Q25 quality threshold and the strictest error-elimination algorithm, was used for CDR3 identification, clonotype clustering and error correction. A nonparametric unseen species model using Euler transformation provided a lower-bound estimate of total TCR beta diversity. Clones were called with MiXCR by TCRdb after fastp trimmed the public reads at Q25, and only in-frame beta chains were retained. For every CDR3 protein sequence, its rows merge into one entry that carries the most common genes and DNA. TCRdb, not the authors, supplied the V and J calls. Within this sample are roughly 900,000 distinct CDR3 sequences, with 29% of them counted one time only. Approximately 15% of the sample is taken by the ten largest.

Counted from cysteine to phenylalanine, this CDR3 has 16 amino acids. The CDR3 DNA has 48 bases and is translated from base 1. CDR1 and CDR2 are read off the germline V gene as MGHRA and YSYEKL. The sample holds many counts of this clonotype. Its specific antigen is unknown. A read error may account for a junction end that differs from germline. Donors were approximately 42 systemically healthy Caucasian individuals from Russia aged 6 to 90 years. Roughly 9 milliliters of peripheral blood were drawn from each donor into EDTA-treated Vacutainer tubes. Ficoll-Paque density-gradient centrifugation was used to isolate PBMCs, with at least 6 million per sample. Total RNA, at least 6 micrograms per sample, was extracted from PBMCs with Trizol reagent. For every donor, flow cytometry on a PBMC aliquot measured the percentage of naive CD45RAhigh/CD27high T cells.

Recombination connected TRBV4-1 to TRBJ2-7, and perhaps TRBD1 as D gene, on 6 matching bases. The origin of this receptor is a woman of 80 years or more in good health. The specimen sequenced was blood. CDR3 loop: CASRQGGTRGVYEQYF. Read as DNA, the sequence is TGCGCCAGCAGGCAAGGGGGAACCCGAGGGGTCTACGAGCAGTACTTC.